The T cell receptor beta chain under discussion was sequenced for a study of CD8 T cells in ankylosing spondylitis. Quantitative 5'-RACE with molecular barcodes generated TCR beta libraries. TCRdb recomputed calls from the 5' RACE reads with MiXCR, one row per CDR3 protein. The sample records about 150,000 distinct CDR3 sequences, roughly 44% being singletons. This clonotype has just a few counts. The antigen is undetermined. Trimming left V 8 bases short and J 0 bases short, with 17 bases between. This CDR3 has 15 amino acids. Germline CDR1 is DFQATT and CDR2 is SNEGSKA (reference sequence). Notes on the study in general: Previous work reported some of these motif variants in the synovial fluid and blood of reactive arthritis. Disease-linked clones were reportedly significantly enriched in matched ankylosing spondylitis synovial fluid.

Sequences were obtained from synovial fluid, either unsorted or a sorted T cell fraction (not recorded which). This chain uses TRBV20-1 with TRBJ2-1; D might be TRBD1 or TRBD2, each matching 5 bases. The sequence came from a male donor with ankylosing spondylitis. The CDR3 is CSPRDVTSSYNEQFF. The CDR3, as DNA: TGCAGTCCTCGGGACGTCACGAGCTCCTACAATGAGCAGTTCTTC.